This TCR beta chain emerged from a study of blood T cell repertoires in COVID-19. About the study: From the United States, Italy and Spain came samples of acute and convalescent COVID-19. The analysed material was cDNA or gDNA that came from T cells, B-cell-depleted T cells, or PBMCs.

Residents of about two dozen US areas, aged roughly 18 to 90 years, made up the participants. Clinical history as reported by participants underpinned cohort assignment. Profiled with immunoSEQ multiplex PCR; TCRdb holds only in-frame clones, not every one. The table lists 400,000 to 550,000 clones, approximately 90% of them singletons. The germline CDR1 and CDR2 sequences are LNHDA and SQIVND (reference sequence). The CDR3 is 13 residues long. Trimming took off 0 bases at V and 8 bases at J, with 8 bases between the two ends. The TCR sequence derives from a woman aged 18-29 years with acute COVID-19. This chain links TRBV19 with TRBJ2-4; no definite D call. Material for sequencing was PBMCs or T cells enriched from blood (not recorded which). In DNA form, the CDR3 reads TGTGCCAGTAGTATAGATCTCGAGGACATTCAGTACTTC. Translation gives CASSIDLEDIQYF.